The clone carrying this T cell receptor beta chain is medium-sized. The germline CDR1 and CDR2 sequences are WNHNN and SYGVQD (reference sequence). This CDR3 region has 16 residues. Trimming at V came to 3 bases and at J to 2 bases, leaving 8 bases not matched to a gene. Every patient underwent thyroid surgery untreated. This specimen belongs to a study of metastatic and nonmetastatic thyroid tumors. With MiXCR, TCRdb called clones anew from the PCR reads. The data hold about 35,000 clones, with 25% to 30% observed a single time. This clonotype originated in a female donor with papillary thyroid cancer or a benign thyroid nodule (not recorded which). Some clones in this sample may be carry-over from other donors' samples. Sequenced input: blood. V gene TRBV10-1 combines with J gene TRBJ2-7, with TRBD2 matching over 9 bases. CDR3 nucleotide sequence: TGCGCCAGCAGTGACACCGGGCGGGAGGGCCCCTACGAGCAGTACTTC. Its protein is CASSDTGREGPYEQYF.